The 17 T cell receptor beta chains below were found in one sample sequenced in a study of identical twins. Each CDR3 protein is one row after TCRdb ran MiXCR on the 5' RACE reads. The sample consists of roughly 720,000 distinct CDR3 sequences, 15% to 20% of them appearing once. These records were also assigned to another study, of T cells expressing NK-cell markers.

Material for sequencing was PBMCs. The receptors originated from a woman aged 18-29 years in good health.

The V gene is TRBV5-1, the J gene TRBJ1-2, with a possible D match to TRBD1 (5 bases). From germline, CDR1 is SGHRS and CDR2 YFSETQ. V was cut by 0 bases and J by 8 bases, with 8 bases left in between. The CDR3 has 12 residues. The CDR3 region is CASSLGQTGYTF. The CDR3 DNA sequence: TGCGCCAGCAGCTTGGGACAGACCGGCTACACCTTC.

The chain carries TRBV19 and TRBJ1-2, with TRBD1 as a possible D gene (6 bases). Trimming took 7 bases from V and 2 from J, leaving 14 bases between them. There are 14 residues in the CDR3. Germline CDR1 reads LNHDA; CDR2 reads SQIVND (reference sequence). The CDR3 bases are TGTGCCAGTACGGAACAGGGTAGAAACTATGGCTACACCTTC. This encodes CASTEQGRNYGYTF. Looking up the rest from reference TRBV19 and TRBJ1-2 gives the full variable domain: DGGITQSPKYLFRKEGQNVTLSCEQNLNHDAMYWYRQDPGQGLRLIYYSQIVNDFQKGDIAEGYSVSREKKESFPLTVTSAQKNPTAFYLCASTEQGRNYGYTFGSGTRLTVV.

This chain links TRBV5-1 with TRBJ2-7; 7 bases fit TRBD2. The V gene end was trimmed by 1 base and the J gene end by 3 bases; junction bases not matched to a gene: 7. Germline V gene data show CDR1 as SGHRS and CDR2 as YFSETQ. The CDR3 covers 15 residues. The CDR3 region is CASSLLPSGNYEQYF. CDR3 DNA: TGCGCCAGCAGCTTGTTGCCTAGCGGAAACTACGAGCAGTACTTC.

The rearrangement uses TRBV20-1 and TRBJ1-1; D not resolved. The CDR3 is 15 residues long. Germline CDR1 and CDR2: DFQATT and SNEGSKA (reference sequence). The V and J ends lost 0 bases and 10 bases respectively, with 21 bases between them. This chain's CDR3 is CSAREAQESISPAFF. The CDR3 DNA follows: TGCAGTGCTAGAGAGGCCCAGGAGTCAATTTCGCCAGCTTTCTTT.

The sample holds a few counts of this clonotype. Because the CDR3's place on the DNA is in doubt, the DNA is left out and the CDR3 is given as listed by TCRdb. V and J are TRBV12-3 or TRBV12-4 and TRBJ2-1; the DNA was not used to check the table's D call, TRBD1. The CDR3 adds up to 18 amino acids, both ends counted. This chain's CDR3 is CASSLRQQGLSSYNEQFF.

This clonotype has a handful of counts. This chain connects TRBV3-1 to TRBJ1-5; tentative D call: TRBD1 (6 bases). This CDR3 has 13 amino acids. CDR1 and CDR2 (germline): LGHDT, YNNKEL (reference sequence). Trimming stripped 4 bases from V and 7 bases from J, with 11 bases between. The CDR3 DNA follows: TGTGCCAGCAGCCCCCAGGGGTCCCAGCCCCAGCATTTT. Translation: CASSPQGSQPQHF.

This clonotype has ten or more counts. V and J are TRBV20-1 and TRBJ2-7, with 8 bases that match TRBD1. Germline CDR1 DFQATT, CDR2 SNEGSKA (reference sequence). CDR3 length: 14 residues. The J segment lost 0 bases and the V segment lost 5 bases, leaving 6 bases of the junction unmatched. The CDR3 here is CSAGTGGPSYEQYF. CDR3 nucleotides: TGCAGTGCTGGAACAGGGGGGCCCTCCTACGAGCAGTACTTC.

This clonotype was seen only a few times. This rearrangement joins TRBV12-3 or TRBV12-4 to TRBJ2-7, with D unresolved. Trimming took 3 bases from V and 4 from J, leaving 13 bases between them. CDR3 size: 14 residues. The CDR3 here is CASSFVGILYEQYF. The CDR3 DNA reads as TGTGCCAGCAGTTTTGTAGGGATCCTATACGAGCAGTACTTC.

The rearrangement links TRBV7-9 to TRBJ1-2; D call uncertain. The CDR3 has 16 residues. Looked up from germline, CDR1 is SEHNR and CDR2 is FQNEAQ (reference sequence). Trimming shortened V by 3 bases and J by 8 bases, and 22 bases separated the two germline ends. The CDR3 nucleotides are TGTGCCAGCAGCTTTGGAACCCCTACCGGGAGTGACGGCTACACCTTC. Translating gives CASSFGTPTGSDGYTF.

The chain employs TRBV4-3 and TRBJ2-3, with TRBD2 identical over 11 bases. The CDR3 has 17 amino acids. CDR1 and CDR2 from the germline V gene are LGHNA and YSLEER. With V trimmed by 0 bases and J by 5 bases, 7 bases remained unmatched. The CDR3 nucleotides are TGCGCCAGCAGCCAAGAACCGGGACTAGCGGACCTAGATACGCAGTATTTT. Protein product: CASSQEPGLADLDTQYF.

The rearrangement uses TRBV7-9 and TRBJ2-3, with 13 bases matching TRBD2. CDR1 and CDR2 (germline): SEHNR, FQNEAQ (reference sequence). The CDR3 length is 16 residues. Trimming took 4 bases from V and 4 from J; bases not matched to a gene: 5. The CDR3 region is CASSSGLAGVSDTQYF. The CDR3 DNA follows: TGTGCCAGCAGCTCCGGACTAGCGGGAGTGTCAGATACGCAGTATTTT.

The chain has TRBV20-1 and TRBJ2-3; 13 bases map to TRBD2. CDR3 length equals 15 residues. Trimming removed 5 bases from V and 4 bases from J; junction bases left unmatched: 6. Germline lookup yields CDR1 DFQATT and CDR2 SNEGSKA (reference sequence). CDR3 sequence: CSASALAGGADTQYF. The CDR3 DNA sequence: TGCAGTGCTTCTGCACTAGCGGGAGGGGCAGATACGCAGTATTTT.

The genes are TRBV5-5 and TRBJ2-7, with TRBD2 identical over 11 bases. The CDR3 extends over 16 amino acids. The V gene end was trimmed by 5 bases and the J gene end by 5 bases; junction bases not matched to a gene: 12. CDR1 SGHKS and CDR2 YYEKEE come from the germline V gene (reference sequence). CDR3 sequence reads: CASRRLAGGPENEQYF. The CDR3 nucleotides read TGTGCCAGCAGAAGATTAGCGGGAGGGCCTGAGAACGAGCAGTACTTC. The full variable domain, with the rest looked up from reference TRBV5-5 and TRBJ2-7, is DAGVTQSPTHLIKTRGQQVTLRCSPISGHKSVSWYQQVLGQGPQFIFQYYEKEERGRGNFPDRFSARQFPNYSSELNVNALLLGDSALYLCASRRLAGGPENEQYFGPGTRLTVT.

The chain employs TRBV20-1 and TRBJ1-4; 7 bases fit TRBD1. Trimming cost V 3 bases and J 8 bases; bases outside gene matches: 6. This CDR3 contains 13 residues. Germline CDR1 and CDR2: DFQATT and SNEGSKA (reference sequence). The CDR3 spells CSASPGGTEKLFF. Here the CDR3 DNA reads TGCAGTGCTAGCCCAGGGGGGACGGAAAAACTGTTTTTT.

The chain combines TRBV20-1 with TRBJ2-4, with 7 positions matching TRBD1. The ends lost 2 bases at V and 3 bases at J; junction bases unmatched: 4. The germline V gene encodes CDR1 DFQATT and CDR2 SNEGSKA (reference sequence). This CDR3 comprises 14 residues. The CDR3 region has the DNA TGCAGTGCTAGAATCCGGGACAGCAAAAACATTCAGTACTTC. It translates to CSARIRDSKNIQYF.

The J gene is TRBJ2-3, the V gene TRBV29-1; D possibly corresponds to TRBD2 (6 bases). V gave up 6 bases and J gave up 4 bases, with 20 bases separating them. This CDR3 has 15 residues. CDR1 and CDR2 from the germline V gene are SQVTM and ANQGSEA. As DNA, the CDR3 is TGCAGCGTGATTCTAATGGGGGGTAGGGCAGATACGCAGTATTTT. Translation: CSVILMGGRADTQYF.

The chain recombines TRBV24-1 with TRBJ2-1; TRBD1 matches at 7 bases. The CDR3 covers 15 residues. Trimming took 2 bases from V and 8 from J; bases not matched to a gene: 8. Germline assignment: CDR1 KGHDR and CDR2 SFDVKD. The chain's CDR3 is CATSDSRTGFHEQFF. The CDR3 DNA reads TGTGCCACCAGTGATTCACGGACAGGTTTCCATGAGCAGTTCTTC.